This T cell receptor beta chain was retrieved from a study of T cell repertoires in aging, cancer and after chemotherapy. Rearranged V-D-J TRB sequences were amplified with a mixed TRB-A/B primer pool. TCRdb processed the multiplex PCR reads anew with MiXCR; each CDR3 protein has one entry. The sample shows fewer than 15,000 distinct CDR3 sequences, roughly a quarter of them seen only once. Germline CDR1 reads SGHTA; CDR2 reads FQGNSA. CDR3 size: 15 residues. Peripheral blood genomic DNA, not sorted cells or RNA, was the template. As concerns this clonotype: The junction differs from germline at one of its ends, possibly a read error.

This sequence was found in a human donor with a blood cancer. Sequencing was performed on blood. The V and J genes are TRBV7-2 and TRBJ2-3; no reliable D call. CDR3 region: CATSRDPLFTDTQYF. In nucleotides, the CDR3 is TGTGCCACCAGCCGCGATCCCCTCTTCACAGATACGCAGTATTTT. The whole variable domain, remainder taken from reference TRBV7-2 and TRBJ2-3, is GAGVSQSPSNKVTEKGKDVELRCDPISGHTALYWYRQSLGQGLEFLIYFQGNSAPDKSGLPSDRFSAERTGGSVSTLTIQRTQQEDSAVYLCATSRDPLFTDTQYFGPGTRLTVL.